Below, 5 T cell receptor beta chains from the same sample are listed, as sequenced in a study of T cell responses to AZD1222 COVID-19 vaccine. The table came from immunoSEQ multiplex PCR; TCRdb's copy has only in-frame clones and leaves some out. The data show roughly 100,000 clones, with around 87% seen just once and about 2.5% held by the top ten. The specimen comprised peripheral blood, sampled on day 0 of AZD1222 vaccination. These receptor sequences come from an adult in good health.

The chain is built from TRBV19 and TRBJ2-3; D perhaps matches TRBD2 (5 bases). This CDR3 comprises 13 residues. Looked up from germline, CDR1 is LNHDA and CDR2 is SQIVND (reference sequence). The V end lost 6 bases, the J end lost 5 bases, and 12 bases lay between the germline ends. The CDR3 nucleotides are TGTGCCAGTAGCCGGGGAGTTGTAGATACGCAGTATTTT. It specifies CASSRGVVDTQYF.

The V call is TRBV5-1, the J call TRBJ2-7; D is unclear. The V end lost 8 bases, the J end lost 0 bases, and 15 bases lay between the germline ends. Germline CDR1 reads SGHRS; CDR2 reads YFSETQ. The CDR3 is made up of 14 amino acids. The CDR3 protein is CASSPGRSSYEQYF. The CDR3 nucleotides are TGCGCCAGTTCCCCGGGCCGAAGCTCCTACGAGCAGTACTTC.

The chain recombines TRBV9 with TRBJ2-7; TRBD2 agrees at 10 bases. V lost 3 bases and J lost 5; bases outside the gene matches: 8. In germline, CDR1 is SGDLS, CDR2 YYNGEE. The CDR3 is made up of 15 amino acids. The chain's CDR3 is CASSASSGRTHEQYF. In DNA form, the CDR3 reads TGTGCCAGCAGCGCGTCTAGCGGGAGAACCCACGAGCAGTACTTC.

This chain connects TRBV10-3 to TRBJ1-2, with 7 positions matching TRBD1. The J segment lost 5 bases and the V segment lost 6 bases, leaving 3 bases of the junction unmatched. Germline lookup yields CDR1 ENHRY and CDR2 SYGVKD. The CDR3 length is 12 residues. The CDR3, as DNA: TGTGCCATCAGGGGGACAGCTTATGGCTACACCTTC. Its translation: CAIRGTAYGYTF.

This clone was counted a single time. The gene calls are TRBV28 and TRBJ1-3; tentatively, D is TRBD1 (5 bases). Deletions cut 2 bases from V and 4 bases from J, with 15 bases between. The germline CDR1 and CDR2 sequences are MDHEN and SYDVKM. CDR3 size: 16 residues. The CDR3 is CASSLGGPLGGNTIYF. In DNA form, the CDR3 reads TGTGCCAGCAGTTTAGGGGGACCGCTGGGCGGAAACACCATATATTTT.